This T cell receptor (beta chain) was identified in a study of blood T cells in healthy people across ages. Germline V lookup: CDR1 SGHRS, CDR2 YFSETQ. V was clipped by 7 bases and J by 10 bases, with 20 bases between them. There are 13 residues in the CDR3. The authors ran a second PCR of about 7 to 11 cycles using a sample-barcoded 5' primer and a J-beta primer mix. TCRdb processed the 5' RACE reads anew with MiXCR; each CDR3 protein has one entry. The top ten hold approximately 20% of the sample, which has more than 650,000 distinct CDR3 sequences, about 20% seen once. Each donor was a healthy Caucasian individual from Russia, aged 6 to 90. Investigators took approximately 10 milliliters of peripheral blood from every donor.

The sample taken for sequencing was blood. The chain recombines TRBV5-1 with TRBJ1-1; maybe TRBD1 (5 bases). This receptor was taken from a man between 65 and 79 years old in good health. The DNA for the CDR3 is TGCGCCAGCCGCCGGGACGCCGGATTTCGAGCTTTCTTT. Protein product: CASRRDAGFRAFF.